This T cell receptor beta chain appears in the sequencing data of a study of blood T cell repertoires in COVID-19. Study details: The origin of the acute and convalescent COVID-19 samples was the United States, Italy and Spain.

Per the original data handling: Reference gene primer amplification yielded estimated nucleated cell counts. Produced via immunoSEQ multiplex PCR; TCRdb's table is partial and in-frame only. V and J calls and clone size come straight from that table; D and trimming were deduced from the DNA. Among some 700,000 clones listed, 85% to 90% were seen once. Germline values: CDR1 KGHSH, CDR2 LQKENI. The CDR3 contains 15 residues. V was clipped by 0 bases and J by 8 bases; unmatched bases: 6. The clonotype originates from a woman aged 18 to 35 with acute or convalescent COVID-19. The sample was peripheral blood. V is TRBV18 and J is TRBJ1-2; TRBD1 matches 10 bases. The CDR3 is CASSPPGQGSVGYTF. Written as DNA, the CDR3 is TGTGCCAGCTCACCACCGGGACAGGGGTCAGTGGGCTACACCTTC.